This TCR beta chain was found in a study of blood T cell repertoires in COVID-19. Sequenced by immunoSEQ multiplex PCR; TCRdb stores in-frame clones only, minus some. Of 65,000 to 95,000 clones listed, roughly 79% are singletons. With V trimmed by 4 bases and J by 9 bases, 5 bases remained unmatched. This CDR3 comprises 15 residues. Germline values: CDR1 KGHDR, CDR2 SFDVKD. Sequencing used peripheral blood. This chain uses TRBV24-1 with TRBJ2-1, with TRBD2 identical over 13 bases. This TCR came from a human donor in a cohort sampled during active COVID-19. This CDR3 is CATSDRTSGSGEQFF. The CDR3, as DNA: TGTGCCACCAGTGACCGGACTAGCGGGAGCGGTGAGCAGTTCTTC.